One sample yielded the 30 T cell receptor beta chains listed below, sequenced in a study of breast tumors, draining lymph nodes, adjacent tissues. Each CDR3 protein gets one entry after TCRdb re-called the multiplex PCR reads with MiXCR. Here the sample spans some 230,000 distinct CDR3 sequences, less than 40% being singletons. Breast cancer patients provided tissue from their axillary draining lymph nodes. The sample was axillary lymph node tissue. All receptors derive from a female donor with breast cancer. Some clones in this sample may be carry-over from other donors' samples.

Ten or more counts support this clonotype. The rearrangement uses TRBV6-5 and TRBJ2-1; D tentatively fits TRBD1 or TRBD2 (5 bases each). Trimming removed 6 bases from V and 6 bases from J, with 9 bases in between. Per germline, CDR1 MNHEY and CDR2 SVGAGI. CDR3 length equals 12 residues. CDR3 nucleotides: TGTGCCAGCAGGCCTGGGACCAATGAGCAGTTCTTC. This translates into CASRPGTNEQFF.

J is TRBJ2-7 and V is TRBV5-5; 8 positions agree with TRBD1. Germline V gene sequence: CDR1 SGHKS, CDR2 YYEKEE (reference sequence). The trim removed 4 bases at V and 0 bases at J, leaving 6 bases unmatched. This CDR3 contains 15 residues. The CDR3 here is CASSKGQASSYEQYF. CDR3 nucleotides: TGTGCCAGCAGCAAGGGACAGGCAAGCTCCTACGAGCAGTACTTC. Using reference TRBV5-5 and TRBJ2-7 for the parts outside the CDR3, the full variable domain is DAGVTQSPTHLIKTRGQQVTLRCSPISGHKSVSWYQQVLGQGPQFIFQYYEKEERGRGNFPDRFSARQFPNYSSELNVNALLLGDSALYLCASSKGQASSYEQYFGPGTRLTVT.

This clonotype was found many times. The chain combines TRBV5-5 with TRBJ1-6; 8 bases are shared with TRBD1. CDR3 length: 16 amino acids. The ends lost 4 bases at V and 7 bases at J; junction bases unmatched: 10. Germline lookup yields CDR1 SGHKS and CDR2 YYEKEE (reference sequence). In nucleotides, the CDR3 is TGTGCCAGCAGCCTACTCGTCGGACAGGGAAATTCACCCCTCCACTTT. It translates to CASSLLVGQGNSPLHF.

This clonotype was seen repeatedly, ten times or more. This chain uses TRBV3-1 with TRBJ1-2, with D maybe TRBD1 (6 bases). The germline gives CDR1 LGHDT, CDR2 YNNKEL (reference sequence). The CDR3 totals 16 residues. V gave up 4 bases and J gave up 3 bases, with 18 bases separating them. In DNA form, the CDR3 reads TGTGCCAGCAGCCCAAGCAACAGGGATAGTTACTATGGCTACACCTTC. Encoded protein: CASSPSNRDSYYGYTF.

This clonotype came up many times. V gene TRBV12-5 combines with J gene TRBJ2-5; the match to TRBD1 covers 8 bases. The junction had 10 bases not matched to a gene; V was cut back by 5 bases and J by 5 bases. This CDR3 comprises 15 residues. Germline loops: CDR1 LGHNT, CDR2 FRNRAP. The CDR3 sequence is CASGPYGQGRETQYF. The DNA for the CDR3 is TGTGCTAGTGGTCCGTACGGACAGGGTCGGGAGACCCAGTACTTC.

Many counts were recorded for this clonotype. The V and J genes are TRBV6-5 and TRBJ1-2, with D possibly being TRBD1 (5 bases). CDR1 and CDR2 (germline): MNHEY, SVGAGI. CDR3 length: 14 residues. V was shortened by 5 bases and J by 1 base, with 11 bases between the two germline ends. The CDR3 region has the DNA TGTGCCAGCAGTCCGGCAGGGATTAACTATGGCTACACCTTC. Translating it yields CASSPAGINYGYTF.

This clonotype has a count of ten or more. The chain carries TRBV7-8 and TRBJ2-1; D is uncertain. CDR3 length: 17 residues. Germline V gene data show CDR1 as SGHVS and CDR2 as FQNEAQ. Trimming removed 1 base from V and 0 bases from J, with 13 bases in between. In DNA form, the CDR3 reads TGTGCCAGCAGCTTAGAGGCGATGGATAGCTCCTACAATGAGCAGTTCTTC. Protein: CASSLEAMDSSYNEQFF.

This clonotype was counted between two and nine times. The DNA of the CDR3 is TGTGCCAGCAGGTTGCTAGCGGGGGGGCACAATGAGCAGTTCTTC. Its translation: CASRLLAGGHNEQFF. The genes are TRBV28 and TRBJ2-1, with 12 bases identical to TRBD2. V lost 6 bases and J lost 5; bases outside the gene matches: 5. Germline lookup yields CDR1 MDHEN and CDR2 SYDVKM. The CDR3 runs to 15 residues.

This rearrangement joins TRBV20-1 to TRBJ2-5; 13 bases match TRBD2. Germline CDR1 is DFQATT and CDR2 is SNEGSKA (reference sequence). V lost 2 bases and J lost 4; bases outside the gene matches: 10. This CDR3 is built from 17 residues. The CDR3, as DNA: TGCAGTGCTAGACCACTAGCGGGGGGGACGGTTAGAGAGACCCAGTACTTC. It specifies CSARPLAGGTVRETQYF.

This clonotype was found once. One base away lies a much larger clone, so this may be a sequencing read error. The chain is built from TRBV5-5 and TRBJ2-7, with D possibly called TRBD1 or TRBD2 (5 bases each). This CDR3 has 14 residues. Germline CDR1 and CDR2: SGHKS and YYEKEE (reference sequence). V shed 3 bases and J shed 6 bases, with 16 bases lying between them. CDR3 in amino acids: CASSSGPNNPEQYF. The CDR3 bases are TGTGCCAGCAGCTCGGGACCAAATAATCCCGAGCAGTACTTC.

The J gene is TRBJ2-3, the V gene TRBV20-1; 11 bases line up with TRBD2. The CDR3 is 14 amino acids. Germline loops: CDR1 DFQATT, CDR2 SNEGSKA (reference sequence). V was clipped by 5 bases and J by 5 bases; unmatched bases: 6. CDR3 coding DNA: TGCAGTGCTCAGGGACTAGCGGCAGTAGATACGCAGTATTTT. Protein: CSAQGLAAVDTQYF.

This clonotype was seen at least ten times. A read error may account for a junction end that differs from germline. The chain recombines TRBV7-7 with TRBJ2-5, with D perhaps TRBD1 (7 bases). The CDR3 length is 13 residues. CDR1 and CDR2 from the germline V gene are SSHAT and FNYEAQ (reference sequence). Here the CDR3 reads CASRGEIGETQYF. The CDR3 nucleotides read TGTGCTAGCAGGGGGGAAATAGGAGAGACCCAGTACTTC.

V usage is TRBV6-1 and J usage is TRBJ1-5; weak D call: TRBD1 (6 bases). The germline V gene encodes CDR1 MNHNS and CDR2 SASEGT. The CDR3 loop spans 17 amino acids. V was cut by 3 bases and J by 0 bases, with 15 bases left in between. CDR3 DNA: TGTGCCAGCAGTGAGCAGGGACACTTCTATAGCAATCAGCCCCAGCATTTT. Translated, it gives CASSEQGHFYSNQPQHF.

This clonotype was seen a handful of times. This chain uses TRBV6-5 with TRBJ1-2, with D unresolved. The ends were cut back, 2 bases at V and 8 bases at J, with 9 bases in the middle. Germline V lookup: CDR1 MNHEY, CDR2 SVGAGI. This CDR3 comprises 12 residues. CDR3 nucleotides: TGTGCCAGCAGTTACAGCCCAGCAGGCTACACCTTC. Encoded protein: CASSYSPAGYTF.

Note on this clonotype: A read error is likely, as this CDR3 ends without the conserved phenylalanine or tryptophan. No DNA is shown, since the ends of the CDR3 on it are uncertain; the CDR3 is the one TCRdb lists. The rearrangement links TRBV14 to TRBJ2-7; TRBD2, the table's D call, was not compared with the DNA. The CDR3 is 11 residues long, ends included. In germline, CDR1 is SGHDN, CDR2 FVKESK. The CDR3 spells CASSQEGGPNT.

This clonotype came up many times. The chain joins TRBV25-1 to TRBJ1-2; tentative D call: TRBD1 (5 bases). Germline CDR1 and CDR2: MGHDK and SYGVNS. The CDR3 runs to 15 residues. The ends were cut back, 6 bases at V and 3 bases at J, with 17 bases in the middle. The CDR3 sequence: CASSLIGTADYGYTF. CDR3 nucleotides: TGTGCCAGCAGCCTTATTGGGACCGCGGACTATGGCTACACCTTC.

This clonotype was seen many times. The chain has TRBV20-1 and TRBJ1-2; the D gene is possibly TRBD1 (6 bases). Trimming removed 5 bases from V and 4 bases from J, with 14 bases in between. Germline V lookup: CDR1 DFQATT, CDR2 SNEGSKA (reference sequence). The CDR3 is 13 amino acids. DNA of the CDR3: TGCAGTGCTCAAGGGGGTCTCGGCTATGGCTACACCTTC. Its translation is CSAQGGLGYGYTF.

This clonotype was picked up a small number of times. V gene TRBV30 combines with J gene TRBJ1-1, with D unclear. The CDR3 totals 17 residues. Germline CDR1 and CDR2: GTSNPN and SVGIG (reference sequence). Trimming stripped 0 bases from V and 4 bases from J, with 21 bases between. The chain's CDR3 is CAWSVRLIGKRVTEAFF. DNA of the CDR3: TGTGCCTGGAGTGTACGGCTGATCGGGAAAAGGGTCACTGAAGCTTTCTTT. Full variable domain (outside the CDR3, taken from reference TRBV30 and TRBJ1-1): SQTIHQWPATLVQPVGSPLSLECTVEGTSNPNLYWYRQAAGRGLQLLFYSVGIGQISSEVPQNLSASRPQDRQFILSSKKLLLSDSGFYLCAWSVRLIGKRVTEAFFGQGTRLTVV.

This clonotype was seen repeatedly, ten times or more. This chain links TRBV20-1 with TRBJ2-7; 8 bases agree with TRBD2. With V trimmed by 3 bases and J by 3 bases, 22 bases remained unmatched. Germline loops: CDR1 DFQATT, CDR2 SNEGSKA (reference sequence). This CDR3 has 19 residues. CDR3 loop: CSASYTAPPRAGAGYEQYF. Written as DNA, the CDR3 is TGCAGTGCTAGTTATACTGCCCCCCCCCGAGCGGGAGCCGGCTACGAGCAGTACTTC.

The sample holds many counts of this clonotype. This chain connects TRBV10-2 to TRBJ1-4, with D maybe TRBD1 (6 bases). From germline, CDR1 is WSHSY and CDR2 SAAADI. V shed 6 bases and J shed 7 bases, with 15 bases lying between them. CDR3 length equals 14 residues. The CDR3 DNA is TGCGCCAGCAGAACGGGGGCTCTGAGTGAAAAACTGTTTTTT. As protein: CASRTGALSEKLFF.

As concerns this clonotype: A much larger clone lies one base from this, so it may be a read error. The chain recombines TRBV20-1 with TRBJ1-2; maybe TRBD1 (6 bases). Germline V lookup: CDR1 DFQATT, CDR2 SNEGSKA (reference sequence). The CDR3 sequence is 12 residues long. CDR3 amino acids: CSAAGAGYGSTF. CDR3 nucleotide sequence: TGCAGTGCAGCAGGGGCAGGGTATGGCTCCACCTTC.

In this sample, this clonotype turned up many times. The rearrangement joins TRBV5-1 to TRBJ2-2, with 8 bases that match TRBD2. Germline trimming cut 5 bases from V and 0 bases from J; bases unmatched to any gene: 6. The CDR3 is 16 amino acids. The V gene's germline CDR1 is SGHRS and CDR2 YFSETQ. This CDR3 reads CASSSLAEPNTGELFF. As DNA, the CDR3 is TGCGCCAGCAGTTCACTAGCGGAGCCGAACACCGGGGAGCTGTTTTTT.

This clonotype was seen ten or more times. The chain employs TRBV20-1 and TRBJ1-1, with D perhaps matching TRBD1 (5 bases). This CDR3 comprises 13 residues. The ends were cut back, 6 bases at V and 4 bases at J, with 15 bases in the middle. In germline, CDR1 is DFQATT, CDR2 SNEGSKA (reference sequence). CDR3 in DNA: TGCAGTGCCGCACCGGGACCAGGCACTGAAGCTTTCTTT. It translates to CSAAPGPGTEAFF.

This clonotype was counted at least ten times. The gene calls are TRBV19 and TRBJ2-2; weak D call: TRBD1 (6 bases). Germline CDR1 reads LNHDA; CDR2 reads SQIVND (reference sequence). The CDR3 has 18 residues. V lost 4 bases and J lost 1, with 19 bases in between. The CDR3 DNA sequence: TGTGCCAGTAGTAGTCCGGCTTTTGGGACAAAGAACACCGGGGAGCTGTTTTTT. It specifies CASSSPAFGTKNTGELFF.

V and J are TRBV5-1 and TRBJ2-1, with TRBD2 matching 16 bases. The germline gives CDR1 SGHRS, CDR2 YFSETQ. The V and J ends lost 2 bases and 7 bases, in that order; junction bases with no gene match: 6. The CDR3 loop spans 17 amino acids. CDR3 amino acids: CASSLQGLAGGRNEQFF. The CDR3 DNA reads as TGCGCCAGCAGCTTACAGGGACTAGCGGGAGGGCGGAATGAGCAGTTCTTC.

This clonotype was recorded once. The CDR3 DNA reads TGTGCCAGCACCGGGACTAGCGGGAGTATCACCGGGGAGCTGTTTTTT. It is translated as CASTGTSGSITGELFF. The chain has TRBV2 and TRBJ2-2, with TRBD2 matching over 14 bases. The J segment lost 4 bases and the V segment lost 7 bases, leaving 5 bases of the junction unmatched. Germline assignment: CDR1 SNHLY and CDR2 FYNNEI. The CDR3 has 16 residues.

This clonotype was observed at least ten times. CDR3 region: CASSDPRLADTYEQYF. CDR3 nucleotide sequence: TGTGCCAGCAGTGACCCGCGGCTAGCGGATACCTACGAGCAGTACTTC. This chain links TRBV2 with TRBJ2-7; 7 bases align to TRBD2. The CDR3 length is 16 residues. Trimming took 3 bases from V and 2 from J; bases not matched to a gene: 10. Germline V gives CDR1 SNHLY, CDR2 FYNNEI. Combining the CDR3 with reference TRBV2 and TRBJ2-7 gives the whole variable domain EPEVTQTPSHQVTQMGQEVILRCVPISNHLYFYWYRQILGQKVEFLVSFYNNEISEKSEIFDDQFSVERPDGSNFTLKIRSTKLEDSAMYFCASSDPRLADTYEQYFGPGTRLTVT.

Notes on this clonotype: Since the CDR3 does not end with the conserved phenylalanine or tryptophan, this likely comes from a read error. The limits of the CDR3 on the DNA are not certain, so only TCRdb's listed CDR3 is given. This chain links TRBV6-6 with TRBJ2-5; TRBD2 is the table's D call, not checked against the DNA. Looked up from germline, CDR1 is MNHNY and CDR2 is SVGAGI (reference sequence). The CDR3 length is 9 residues, termini included. The CDR3 sequence: CASSLLSGR.

Ten or more counts support this clonotype. The chain couples TRBV2 to TRBJ2-3; TRBD2 matches 7 bases. The junction had 5 bases not matched to a gene; V was cut back by 4 bases and J by 10 bases. The CDR3 sequence is 12 residues long. Germline CDR1 is SNHLY and CDR2 is FYNNEI. Here the CDR3 DNA reads TGTGCCAGCAGTGGGGCCGGGAGGTCGCAGTATTTT. This sequence encodes CASSGAGRSQYF.

CDR3 region: CASSLGASSGGGGYEQYF. In nucleotides, the CDR3 is TGCGCCAGCAGCTTGGGTGCGAGTAGCGGAGGGGGAGGGTACGAGCAGTACTTC. The chain links TRBV5-1 to TRBJ2-7, with D tentatively TRBD2 (7 bases). This CDR3 comprises 18 residues. V dropped 0 bases and J dropped 4 bases, with 23 bases sitting between them. CDR1 is SGHRS, CDR2 YFSETQ, per germline.